Below, 19 T cell receptor beta chains from the same sample are listed, as sequenced in a study of T cells in Graves' hyperthyroidism and ophthalmopathy. TCR beta CDR3 region amplification was performed from RNA transcripts. When the TCR CDR3 underwent first-round RT-PCR, the HTBI primer set was used. TCRdb re-called the multiplex PCR reads through MiXCR, storing one row per CDR3 protein. The sample has around 370,000 distinct CDR3 sequences; 18% are singletons. Sequencing was done on a sample of blood. These receptors came from a man younger than 30 with Graves' ophthalmopathy.

In this sample, this clonotype turned up many times. The V and J genes are TRBV12-3 or TRBV12-4 and TRBJ1-4; D is unclear. This CDR3 spans 14 amino acids. V was clipped by 5 bases and J by 11 bases, with 18 bases between them. DNA of the CDR3: TGTGCCAGCAGTCCCGATGCGGGCCGACCGAAACTGTTTTTT. Translated: CASSPDAGRPKLFF.

The V and J genes are TRBV28 and TRBJ2-1; D is unresolved. Trimming left V 5 bases short and J 5 bases short, with 10 bases between. The CDR3 is 13 amino acids. Per germline, CDR1 MDHEN and CDR2 SYDVKM. CDR3 residues: CASSRPGHNEQFF. CDR3 bases: TGTGCCAGCAGTCGCCCCGGGCACAATGAGCAGTTCTTC.

This clonotype came up many times. The rearrangement joins TRBV2 to TRBJ2-5; a possible D gene is TRBD2 (6 bases). V was trimmed by 7 bases and J by 2 bases, leaving 14 bases between them. This CDR3 region has 14 residues. CDR1 and CDR2 from the germline V gene are SNHLY and FYNNEI. CDR3 sequence: CASNRGGAQETQYF. The DNA of the CDR3 is TGTGCCAGCAACCGGGGCGGGGCTCAAGAGACCCAGTACTTC.

This clonotype showed up many times. The chain couples TRBV2 to TRBJ2-3, with 10 bases that match TRBD2. Germline V CDR1 and CDR2: SNHLY, FYNNEI. The CDR3 has 16 amino acids. The ends lost 2 bases at V and 3 bases at J; junction bases unmatched: 5. DNA for the CDR3: TGTGCCAGCAGTGAAAGGGAACTAGCGGGGACAGATACGCAGTATTTT. This encodes CASSERELAGTDTQYF.

The V call is TRBV10-2, the J call TRBJ1-1, with no clear D. This CDR3 has 14 residues. Trimming took off 6 bases at V and 10 bases at J, with 21 bases between the two ends. Germline CDR1 is WSHSY and CDR2 is SAAADI. CDR3 loop: CASRDLTAGQGAFF. The CDR3 nucleotides are TGCGCCAGCAGAGACCTAACGGCGGGCCAAGGAGCTTTCTTT.

This clonotype was counted many times. The chain employs TRBV9 and TRBJ2-7; a weak D match, TRBD2 (6 bases). The CDR3 contains 15 residues. The ends were cut back, 3 bases at V and 0 bases at J, with 13 bases in the middle. Per the germline V gene, CDR1 is SGDLS and CDR2 is YYNGEE. The chain's CDR3 is CASSARDGHSYEQYF. The CDR3 DNA follows: TGTGCCAGCAGCGCGCGGGACGGCCACTCCTACGAGCAGTACTTC.

This clonotype was detected a few times. The chain couples TRBV5-4 to TRBJ2-3, with no clear D. Trimming took off 0 bases at V and 5 bases at J, with 13 bases between the two ends. The CDR3 runs 15 residues. Germline V gene data show CDR1 as SGHNT and CDR2 as YYREEE (reference sequence). CDR3 residues: CASSLGLDVVDTQYF. CDR3 DNA sequence: TGTGCCAGCAGCTTGGGGCTAGATGTTGTAGATACGCAGTATTTT.

The genes are TRBV19 and TRBJ2-2, with a tentative D call TRBD2 (6 bases). This CDR3 spans 15 amino acids. V was shortened by 1 base and J by 1 base, with 7 bases between the two germline ends. Germline CDR1 is LNHDA and CDR2 is SQIVND (reference sequence). The CDR3 DNA sequence: TGTGCCAGTAGTATAGGAGCGGGGAACACCGGGGAGCTGTTTTTT. It is translated as CASSIGAGNTGELFF. The full variable domain, rest sourced from reference TRBV19 and TRBJ2-2, is DGGITQSPKYLFRKEGQNVTLSCEQNLNHDAMYWYRQDPGQGLRLIYYSQIVNDFQKGDIAEGYSVSREKKESFPLTVTSAQKNPTAFYLCASSIGAGNTGELFFGEGSRLTVL.

The sample holds many counts of this clonotype. J is TRBJ1-2 and V is TRBV7-8; D ambiguous. V was pared by 0 bases and J by 7 bases, with 6 bases between. The CDR3 loop spans 12 amino acids. Germline assignment: CDR1 SGHVS and CDR2 FQNEAQ. The CDR3 region is CASSLARGGYTF. The CDR3 region has the DNA TGTGCCAGCAGCTTAGCGCGGGGTGGCTACACCTTC.

Many counts were recorded for this clonotype. The chain joins TRBV3-1 to TRBJ1-1; tentative D call: TRBD1 (6 bases). V was cut by 1 base and J by 7 bases, with 13 bases left in between. CDR3 length: 14 amino acids. Per germline, CDR1 LGHDT and CDR2 YNNKEL (reference sequence). CDR3 loop: CASSQVGGLGEAFF. CDR3 nucleotides: TGTGCCAGCAGCCAAGTCGGGGGGCTAGGTGAAGCTTTCTTT.

This clonotype turned up a few times. The gene calls are TRBV5-1 and TRBJ2-2, with D uncertain. From germline, CDR1 is SGHRS and CDR2 YFSETQ. The CDR3 runs 14 residues. Trimming left V 3 bases short and J 1 base short, with 7 bases between. CDR3 residues: CASSSPVNTGELFF. In DNA form, the CDR3 reads TGCGCCAGCAGCTCGCCAGTGAACACCGGGGAGCTGTTTTTT.

This clonotype was seen repeatedly, ten times or more. The chain is built from TRBV12-3 or TRBV12-4 and TRBJ2-1, with 7 bases lining up with TRBD2. The CDR3 runs to 16 residues. V was pared by 3 bases and J by 9 bases, with 14 bases of the junction left unmatched. CDR3: CASSFRVGGGGSEQFF. The CDR3 DNA follows: TGTGCCAGCAGTTTTCGTGTTGGCGGGGGAGGTTCTGAGCAGTTCTTC.

This clonotype has at least ten counts. The chain combines TRBV28 with TRBJ1-2; D is uncertain. This CDR3 comprises 13 residues. CDR1 and CDR2 (germline): MDHEN, SYDVKM. V was pared by 6 bases and J by 3 bases, with 11 bases between. The DNA for the CDR3 is TGTGCCAGCAGCTTCCGGTCCGACTATGGCTACACCTTC. Protein product: CASSFRSDYGYTF.

The chain carries TRBV19 and TRBJ2-7, with D possibly matching TRBD2 (6 bases). Per germline, CDR1 LNHDA and CDR2 SQIVND (reference sequence). V gave up 1 base and J gave up 2 bases, with 12 bases separating them. This CDR3 is 15 amino acids long. CDR3 sequence reads: CASSIGRTIPYEQYF. Here the CDR3 DNA reads TGTGCCAGTAGTATAGGGCGGACTATTCCCTACGAGCAGTACTTC.

This clonotype has just a few counts. The CDR3 region is CAISDVVSGELFF. For the CDR3, the DNA is TGTGCCATCAGTGACGTGGTCTCCGGGGAGCTGTTTTTT. The chain carries TRBV10-3 and TRBJ2-2, with D unclear. Germline CDR1 reads ENHRY; CDR2 reads SYGVKD. The CDR3 length is 13 residues. Between the trimmed V and J ends, which lost 3 bases and 6 bases, there was a span of 8 bases.

This clonotype showed up many times. The J gene is TRBJ2-3, the V gene TRBV12-3 or TRBV12-4; TRBD2 aligns across 10 bases. The CDR3 is made up of 16 amino acids. With 7 bases clipped from V and 2 bases from J, the junction kept 9 bases outside the gene matches. The CDR3 DNA reads as TGTGCCAGCAAGAAACCGGGACTAGCGCCCACAGATACGCAGTATTTT. Its translation is CASKKPGLAPTDTQYF.

This clonotype was counted at least ten times. J is TRBJ2-7 and V is TRBV13; 7 bases are a match to TRBD2. The CDR3 extends over 15 amino acids. Germline assignment: CDR1 PRHDT and CDR2 FYEKMQ (reference sequence). The trim removed 2 bases at V and 3 bases at J, leaving 7 bases unmatched. CDR3 nucleotide sequence: TGTGCCAGCAGCTTAAGCCGGGGAGGGAACTACGAGCAGTACTTC. Amino acids: CASSLSRGGNYEQYF.

Many counts were recorded for this clonotype. The genes are TRBV27 and TRBJ2-7; D remains unclear. Trimming left V 4 bases short and J 0 bases short, with 4 bases between. Germline V gene data show CDR1 as MNHEY and CDR2 as SMNVEV (reference sequence). CDR3 length: 12 amino acids. This CDR3 reads CASSSNSYEQYF. As DNA, the CDR3 is TGTGCCAGCAGTTCCAACTCCTACGAGCAGTACTTC.

The V and J genes are TRBV10-1 and TRBJ1-3; maybe TRBD1 (5 bases). CDR1 is WNHNN and CDR2 is SYGVQD in the germline V gene (reference sequence). The V end was cut by 0 bases, the J end by 4 bases, with 10 bases between. This CDR3 region has 15 residues. CDR3 protein: CASSESGGIGNTIYF. CDR3 in DNA: TGCGCCAGCAGTGAGTCGGGGGGGATCGGAAACACCATATATTTT.